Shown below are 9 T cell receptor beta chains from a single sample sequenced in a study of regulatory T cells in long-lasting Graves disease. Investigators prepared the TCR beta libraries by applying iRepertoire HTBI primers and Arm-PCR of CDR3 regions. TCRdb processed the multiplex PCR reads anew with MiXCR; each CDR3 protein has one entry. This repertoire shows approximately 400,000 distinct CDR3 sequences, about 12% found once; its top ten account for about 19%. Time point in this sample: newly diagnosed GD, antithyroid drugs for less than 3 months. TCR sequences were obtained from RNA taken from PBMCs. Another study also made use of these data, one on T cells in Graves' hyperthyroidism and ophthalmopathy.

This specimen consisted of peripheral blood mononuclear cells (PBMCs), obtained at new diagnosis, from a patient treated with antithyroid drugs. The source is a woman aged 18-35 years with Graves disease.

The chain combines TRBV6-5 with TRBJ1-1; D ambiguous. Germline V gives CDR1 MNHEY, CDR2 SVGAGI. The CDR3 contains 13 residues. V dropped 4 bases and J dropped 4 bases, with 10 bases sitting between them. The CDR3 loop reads CASSSQIFTEAFF. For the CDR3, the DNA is TGTGCCAGCAGTTCCCAAATATTCACTGAAGCTTTCTTT.

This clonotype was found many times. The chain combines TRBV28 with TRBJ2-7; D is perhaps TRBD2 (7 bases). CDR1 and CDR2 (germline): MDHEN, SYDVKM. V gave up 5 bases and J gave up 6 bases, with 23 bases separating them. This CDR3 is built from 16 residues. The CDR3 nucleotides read TGTGCCAGCAGTCGCGGGGGCGGGAGACTCCCTCTCGAGCAGTACTTC. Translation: CASSRGGGRLPLEQYF.

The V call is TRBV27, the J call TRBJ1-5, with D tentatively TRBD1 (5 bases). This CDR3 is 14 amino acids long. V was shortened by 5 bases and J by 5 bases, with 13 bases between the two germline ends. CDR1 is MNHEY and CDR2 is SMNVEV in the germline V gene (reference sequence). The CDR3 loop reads CASSHRDLDQPQHF. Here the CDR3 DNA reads TGTGCCAGCAGTCACCGGGACTTAGATCAGCCCCAGCATTTT.

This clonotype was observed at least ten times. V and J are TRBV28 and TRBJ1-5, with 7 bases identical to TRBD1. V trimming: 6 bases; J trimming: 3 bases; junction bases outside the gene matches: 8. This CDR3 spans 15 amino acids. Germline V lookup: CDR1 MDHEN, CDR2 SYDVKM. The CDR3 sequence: CASRSLDRFNQPQHF. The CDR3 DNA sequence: TGTGCCAGCAGATCCTTGGACAGGTTCAATCAGCCCCAGCATTTT. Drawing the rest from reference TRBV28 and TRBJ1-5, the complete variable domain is DVKVTQSSRYLVKRTGEKVFLECVQDMDHENMFWYRQDPGLGLRLIYFSYDVKMKEKGDIPEGYSVSREKKERFSLILESASTNQTSMYLCASRSLDRFNQPQHFGDGTRLSIL.

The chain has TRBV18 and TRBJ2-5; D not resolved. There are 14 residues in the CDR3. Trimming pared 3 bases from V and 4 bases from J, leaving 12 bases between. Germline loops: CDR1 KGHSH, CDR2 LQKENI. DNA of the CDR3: TGTGCCAGCTCACCTCAAGGGCACCGAGAGACCCAGTACTTC. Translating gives CASSPQGHRETQYF.

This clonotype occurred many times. This CDR3 reads CSVATGVGSPLHF. The CDR3, as DNA: TGCAGCGTTGCGACAGGGGTCGGTTCACCCCTCCACTTT. V gene TRBV29-1 combines with J gene TRBJ1-6, with TRBD1 identical over 8 bases. This CDR3 contains 13 residues. The trim removed 4 bases at V and 9 bases at J, leaving 5 bases unmatched. Germline V gives CDR1 SQVTM, CDR2 ANQGSEA.

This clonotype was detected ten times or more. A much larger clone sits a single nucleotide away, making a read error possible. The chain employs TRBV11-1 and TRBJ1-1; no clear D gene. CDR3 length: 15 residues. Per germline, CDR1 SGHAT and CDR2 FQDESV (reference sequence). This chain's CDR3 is CASSLDPGPGTEASF. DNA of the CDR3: TGTGCCAGCAGCTTAGATCCGGGCCCAGGCACTGAAGCTTCCTTT.

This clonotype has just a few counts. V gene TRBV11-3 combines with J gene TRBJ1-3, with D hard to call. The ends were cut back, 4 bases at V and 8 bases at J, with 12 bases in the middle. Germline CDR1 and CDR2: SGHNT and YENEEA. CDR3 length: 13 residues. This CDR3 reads CASSSDRRDTIYF. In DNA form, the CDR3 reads TGTGCCAGCAGCTCGGATCGTCGGGACACCATATATTTT.

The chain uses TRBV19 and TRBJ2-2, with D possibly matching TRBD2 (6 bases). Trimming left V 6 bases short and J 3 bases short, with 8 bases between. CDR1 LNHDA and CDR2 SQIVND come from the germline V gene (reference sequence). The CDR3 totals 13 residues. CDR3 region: CASRAGHTGELFF. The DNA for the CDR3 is TGTGCCAGTAGGGCGGGACACACCGGGGAGCTGTTTTTT.